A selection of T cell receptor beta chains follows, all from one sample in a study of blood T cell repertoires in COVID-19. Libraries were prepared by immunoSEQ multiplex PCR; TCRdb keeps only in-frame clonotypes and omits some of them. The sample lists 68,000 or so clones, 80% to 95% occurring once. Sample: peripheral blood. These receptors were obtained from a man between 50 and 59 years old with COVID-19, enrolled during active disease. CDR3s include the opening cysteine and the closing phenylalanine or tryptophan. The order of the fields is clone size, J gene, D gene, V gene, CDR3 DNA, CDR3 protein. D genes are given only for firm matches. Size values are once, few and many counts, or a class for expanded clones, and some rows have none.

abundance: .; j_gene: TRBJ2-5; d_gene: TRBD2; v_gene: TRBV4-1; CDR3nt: TGCGCCAGCAGTCGCGGACTAGCGGGAGGTGAGACCCAGTACTTC; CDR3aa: CASSRGLAGGETQYF
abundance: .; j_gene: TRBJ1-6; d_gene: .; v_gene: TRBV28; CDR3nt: TGTGCCAGCAGCCCGGGGGGACCGAATTCACCCCTCCACTTT; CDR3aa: CASSPGGPNSPLHF
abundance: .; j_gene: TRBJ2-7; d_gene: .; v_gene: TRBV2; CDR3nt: TGTGCCAGCAGTGAGCGCTACGAGCAGTACTTC; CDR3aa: CASSERYEQYF
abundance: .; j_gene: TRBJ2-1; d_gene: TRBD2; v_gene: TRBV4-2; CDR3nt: TGTGCCAGCAGCCAAGATGGGACTAGCGCCTACAATGAGCAGTTCTTC; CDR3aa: CASSQDGTSAYNEQFF
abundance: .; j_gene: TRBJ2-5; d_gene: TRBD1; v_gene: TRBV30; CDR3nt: TGTGCCTGGAGTTCGGGACAGTCCCAGTACTTC; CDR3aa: CAWSSGQSQYF
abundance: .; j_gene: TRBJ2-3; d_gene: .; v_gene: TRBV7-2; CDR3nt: TGTGCCAGCAGCCCCTACGGGAGTACGCAGTATTTT; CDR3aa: CASSPYGSTQYF
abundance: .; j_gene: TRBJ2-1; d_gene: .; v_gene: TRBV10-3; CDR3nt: TGTGCCATCGGCACTAGCAATGAGCAGTTCTTC; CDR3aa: CAIGTSNEQFF
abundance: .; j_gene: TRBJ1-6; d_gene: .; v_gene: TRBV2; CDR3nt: TGTGCCAGCAGTAACCGACAGGTTCTGTCACCCCTCCACTTT; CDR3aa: CASSNRQVLSPLHF
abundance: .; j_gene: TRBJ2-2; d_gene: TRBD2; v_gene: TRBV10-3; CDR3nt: TGTGCCATCAGTCAGGCAACAGCGGGAGGCACCGGGGAGCTGTTTTTT; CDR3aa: CAISQATAGGTGELFF
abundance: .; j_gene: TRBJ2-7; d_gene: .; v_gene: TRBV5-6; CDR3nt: TGTGCCAGCAGCACGGAGCCCCAAGAGGAGTACTTC; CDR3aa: CASSTEPQEEYF
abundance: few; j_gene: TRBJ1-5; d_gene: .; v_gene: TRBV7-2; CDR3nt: TGTGCCAGCAGCGTATCACCCGGTCGCAATCAGCCCCAGCATTTT; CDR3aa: CASSVSPGRNQPQHF
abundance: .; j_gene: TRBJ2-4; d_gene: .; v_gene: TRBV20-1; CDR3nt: TGCAGTGCTAGTGGAGGAGGGGACGGAAACATTCAGTACTTC; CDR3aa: CSASGGGDGNIQYF
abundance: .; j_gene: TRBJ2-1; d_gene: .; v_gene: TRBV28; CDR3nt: TGTGCCAGCAGTCAGGGTAGGGGCTACAATGAGCAGTTCTTC; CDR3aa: CASSQGRGYNEQFF
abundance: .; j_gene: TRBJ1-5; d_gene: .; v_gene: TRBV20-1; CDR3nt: TGCAGTGCGAGTGGGAGGACCCATAGCAATCAGCCCCAGCATTTT; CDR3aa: CSASGRTHSNQPQHF
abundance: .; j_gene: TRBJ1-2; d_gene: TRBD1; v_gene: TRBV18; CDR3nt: TGTGCCAGCTCACCATGGACAGGGCGTTCTGGGGACTATGGCTACACCTTC; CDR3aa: CASSPWTGRSGDYGYTF
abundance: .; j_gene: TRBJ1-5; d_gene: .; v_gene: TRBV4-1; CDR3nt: TGCGCCAGCAGCCGAGGAGGTAGCAATCAGCCCCAGCATTTT; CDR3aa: CASSRGGSNQPQHF
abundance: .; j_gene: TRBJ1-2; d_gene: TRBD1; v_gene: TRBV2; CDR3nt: TGTGCCAGCAGTTCCGCGGGACAGGGGACCGGCTACACCTTC; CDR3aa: CASSSAGQGTGYTF
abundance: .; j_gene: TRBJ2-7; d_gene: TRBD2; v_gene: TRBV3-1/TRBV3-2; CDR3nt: TGTGCCAGCAGCCAAGACCGCCCCCTCGAGCGGGGCTCCTACGAGCAGTACTTC; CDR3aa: CASSQDRPLERGSYEQYF
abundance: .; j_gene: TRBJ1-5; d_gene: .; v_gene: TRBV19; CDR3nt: TGTGCCAGTAGTATAGGGGGGGGACACCCTTTGGGGAACCAGCCCCAGCATTTT; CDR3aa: CASSIGGGHPLGNQPQHF
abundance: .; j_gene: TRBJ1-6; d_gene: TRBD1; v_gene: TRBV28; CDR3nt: TGTGCCAGCATGACAGGGATTTCACCCCTCCACTTT; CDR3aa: CASMTGISPLHF
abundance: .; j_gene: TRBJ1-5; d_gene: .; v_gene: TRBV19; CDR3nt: TGTGCCAGTAGTAGGGAGGGCCCTCGGCCCCAGCATTTT; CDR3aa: CASSREGPRPQHF
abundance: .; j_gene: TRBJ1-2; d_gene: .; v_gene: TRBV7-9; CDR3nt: TGTGCCAGCAGCTTATTCCCAACAAGTTACACCTTC; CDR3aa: CASSLFPTSYTF
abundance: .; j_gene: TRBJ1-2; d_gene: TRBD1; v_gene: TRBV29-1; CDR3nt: TGCAGCGTTGATAGGGCAGGGGGTGGCTATGGCTACACCTTC; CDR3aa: CSVDRAGGGYGYTF
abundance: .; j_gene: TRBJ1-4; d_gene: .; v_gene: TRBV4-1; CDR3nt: TGCGCCAGCAGAAATACCGGCCAGGGTGGTGAAAAACTGTTTTTT; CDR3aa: CASRNTGQGGEKLFF
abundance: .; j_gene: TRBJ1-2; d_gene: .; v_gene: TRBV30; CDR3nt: TGTGCCTGGAGTGAAGCGGACCTTGGGGACTATGGCTACACCTTC; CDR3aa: CAWSEADLGDYGYTF
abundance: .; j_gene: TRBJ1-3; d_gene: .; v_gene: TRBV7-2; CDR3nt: TGTGCCAGCAGCCCGCGGGGGGGGTCAGGAAACACCATATATTTT; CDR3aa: CASSPRGGSGNTIYF
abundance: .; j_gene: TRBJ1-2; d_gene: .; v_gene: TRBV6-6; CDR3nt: TGTGCCAGCAGTGCCCGGGACTCTAGTCAGGGAGGAGGCTACACCTTC; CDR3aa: CASSARDSSQGGGYTF